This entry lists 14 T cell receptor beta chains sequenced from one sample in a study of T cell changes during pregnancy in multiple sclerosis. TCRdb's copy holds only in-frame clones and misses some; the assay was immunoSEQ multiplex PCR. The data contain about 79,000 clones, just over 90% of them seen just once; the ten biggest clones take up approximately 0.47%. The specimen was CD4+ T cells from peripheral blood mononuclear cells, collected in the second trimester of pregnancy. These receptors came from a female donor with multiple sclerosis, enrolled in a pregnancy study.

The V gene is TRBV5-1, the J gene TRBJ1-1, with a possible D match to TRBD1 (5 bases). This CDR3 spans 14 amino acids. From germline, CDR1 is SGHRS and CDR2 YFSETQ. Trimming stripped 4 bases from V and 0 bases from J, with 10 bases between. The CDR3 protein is CASSRDSLNTEAFF. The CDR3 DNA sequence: TGCGCCAGCAGCCGCGACAGCCTGAACACTGAAGCTTTCTTT. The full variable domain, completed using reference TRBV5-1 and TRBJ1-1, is KAGVTQTPRYLIKTRGQQVTLSCSPISGHRSVSWYQQTPGQGLQFLFEYFSETQRNKGNFPGRFSGRQFSNSRSEMNVSTLELGDSALYLCASSRDSLNTEAFFGQGTRLTVV.

CDR3 protein: CASSHRWGNQPQHF. The CDR3 nucleotides read TGCGCCAGCAGCCACAGGTGGGGCAATCAGCCCCAGCATTTT. The gene calls are TRBV4-1 and TRBJ1-5; D gene unclear. Trimming shortened V by 3 bases and J by 2 bases, and 8 bases separated the two germline ends. Germline values: CDR1 MGHRA, CDR2 YSYEKL. CDR3 length: 14 residues.

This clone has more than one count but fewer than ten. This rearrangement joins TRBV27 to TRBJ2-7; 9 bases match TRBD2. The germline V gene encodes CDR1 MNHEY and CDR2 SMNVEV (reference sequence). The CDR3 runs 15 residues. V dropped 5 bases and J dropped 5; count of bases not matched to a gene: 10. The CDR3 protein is CASSPRSGRFHEQYF. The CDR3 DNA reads TGTGCCAGCAGTCCCAGGAGCGGGAGGTTCCACGAGCAGTACTTC.

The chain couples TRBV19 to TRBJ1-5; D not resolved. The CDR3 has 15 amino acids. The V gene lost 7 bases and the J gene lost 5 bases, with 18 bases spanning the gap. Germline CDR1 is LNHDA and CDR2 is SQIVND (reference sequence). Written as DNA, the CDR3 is TGTGCCAGTACAACCCAAGGAGTAACGTATCAGCCCCAGCATTTT. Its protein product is CASTTQGVTYQPQHF.

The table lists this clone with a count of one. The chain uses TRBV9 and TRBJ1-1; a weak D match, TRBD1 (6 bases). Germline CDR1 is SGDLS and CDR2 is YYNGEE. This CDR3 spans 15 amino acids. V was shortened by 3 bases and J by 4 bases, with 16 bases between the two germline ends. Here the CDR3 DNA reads TGTGCCAGCAGCGCTAAACAGGGTCCCGGCACTGAAGCTTTCTTT. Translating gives CASSAKQGPGTEAFF.

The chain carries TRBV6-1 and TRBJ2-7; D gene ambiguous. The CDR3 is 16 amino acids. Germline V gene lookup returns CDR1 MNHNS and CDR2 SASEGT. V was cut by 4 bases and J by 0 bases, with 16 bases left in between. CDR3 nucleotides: TGTGCCAGCAGTGGAAACCTGGAGATTTCCTCCTACGAGCAGTACTTC. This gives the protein CASSGNLEISSYEQYF.

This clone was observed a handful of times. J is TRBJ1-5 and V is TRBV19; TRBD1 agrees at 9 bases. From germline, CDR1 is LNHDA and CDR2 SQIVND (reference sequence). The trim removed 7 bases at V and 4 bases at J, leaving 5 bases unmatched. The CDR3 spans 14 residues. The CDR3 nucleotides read TGTGCCAGTACTTGGGGACAGGGTAATCAGCCCCAGCATTTT. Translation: CASTWGQGNQPQHF. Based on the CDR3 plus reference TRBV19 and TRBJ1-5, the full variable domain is DGGITQSPKYLFRKEGQNVTLSCEQNLNHDAMYWYRQDPGQGLRLIYYSQIVNDFQKGDIAEGYSVSREKKESFPLTVTSAQKNPTAFYLCASTWGQGNQPQHFGDGTRLSIL.

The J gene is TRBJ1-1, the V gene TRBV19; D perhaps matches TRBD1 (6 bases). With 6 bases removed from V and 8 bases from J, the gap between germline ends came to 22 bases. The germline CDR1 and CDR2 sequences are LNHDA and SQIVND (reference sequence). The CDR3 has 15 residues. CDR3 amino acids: CASRGPGGDGLEAFF. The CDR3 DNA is TGTGCCAGTAGGGGCCCGGGGGGCGACGGTCTAGAAGCTTTCTTT.

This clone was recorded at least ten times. CDR3 region: CASSFTGTGTGGRQYF. In DNA form, the CDR3 reads TGTGCCAGCAGTTTTACCGGGACAGGGACAGGAGGAAGGCAGTACTTC. This chain uses TRBV27 with TRBJ2-7; 9 bases are a match to TRBD1. The CDR3 sequence is 16 residues long. The germline V gene encodes CDR1 MNHEY and CDR2 SMNVEV (reference sequence). V was pared by 3 bases and J by 9 bases, with 15 bases of the junction left unmatched.

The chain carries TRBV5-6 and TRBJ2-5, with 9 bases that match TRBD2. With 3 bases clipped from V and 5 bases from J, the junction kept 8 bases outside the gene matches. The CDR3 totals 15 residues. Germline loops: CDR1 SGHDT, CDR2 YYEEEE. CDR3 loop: CASSYPSSGGETQYF. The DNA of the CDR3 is TGTGCCAGCAGCTACCCCTCAAGCGGGGGGGAGACCCAGTACTTC.

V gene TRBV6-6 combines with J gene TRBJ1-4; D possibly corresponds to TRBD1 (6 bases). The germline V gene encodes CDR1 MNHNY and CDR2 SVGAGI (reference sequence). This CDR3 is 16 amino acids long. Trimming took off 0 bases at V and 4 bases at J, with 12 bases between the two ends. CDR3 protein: CASSYSGGGGNEKLFF. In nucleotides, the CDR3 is TGTGCCAGCAGTTACTCGGGAGGGGGGGGTAATGAAAAACTGTTTTTT.

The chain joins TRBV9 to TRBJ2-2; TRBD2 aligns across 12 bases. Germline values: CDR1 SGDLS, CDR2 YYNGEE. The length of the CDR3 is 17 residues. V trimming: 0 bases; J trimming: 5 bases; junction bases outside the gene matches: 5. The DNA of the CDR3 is TGTGCCAGCAGCGTAGTCCACGGACTAGCGGGAACCGGGGAGCTGTTTTTT. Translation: CASSVVHGLAGTGELFF.

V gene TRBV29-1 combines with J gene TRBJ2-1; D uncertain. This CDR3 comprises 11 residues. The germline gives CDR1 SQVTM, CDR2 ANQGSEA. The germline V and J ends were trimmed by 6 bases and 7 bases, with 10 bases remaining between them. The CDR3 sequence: CSVNLGNEQFF. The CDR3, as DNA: TGCAGCGTGAACCTCGGGAATGAGCAGTTCTTC.

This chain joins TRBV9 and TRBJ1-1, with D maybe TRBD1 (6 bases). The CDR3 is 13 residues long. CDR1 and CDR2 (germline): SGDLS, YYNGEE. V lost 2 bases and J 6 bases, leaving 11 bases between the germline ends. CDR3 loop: CASSVKDSSEAFF. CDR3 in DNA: TGTGCCAGCAGCGTCAAGGACAGTTCTGAAGCTTTCTTT.